One sample yielded the 22 T cell receptor beta chains listed below, sequenced in a study of cytomegalovirus exposure and HLA in healthy donors. 60 Vbeta and 13 Jbeta primers were used in PCR. The method was immunoSEQ multiplex PCR; TCRdb's version includes in-frame clones alone and lacks a portion of them. Of over 110,000 clones listed, around three quarters are singletons. The sequenced sample consisted of PBMCs. The receptors were sampled from a woman under 30 in good health and CMV-seropositive.

V usage is TRBV6-5 and J usage is TRBJ2-7; 9 nucleotides match TRBD1. The germline CDR1 and CDR2 sequences are MNHEY and SVGAGI. The CDR3 extends over 15 amino acids. V dropped 5 bases and J dropped 5; count of bases not matched to a gene: 10. The CDR3 coding sequence is TGTGCCAGCAGTGCACCCCCGGGACAGGGAGACGAGCAGTACTTC. Translation gives CASSAPPGQGDEQYF.

This chain uses TRBV15 with TRBJ2-7; tentatively, D is TRBD1 (5 bases). Trimming removed 4 bases at V and 4 bases at J, with 14 bases between. This CDR3 spans 14 amino acids. Germline V gene sequence: CDR1 LNHNV, CDR2 YYDKDF (reference sequence). The chain's CDR3 is CATSKPDKFYEQYF. CDR3 coding DNA: TGTGCCACCAGCAAACCGGACAAGTTTTACGAGCAGTACTTC.

In its sample, this clone was seen a few times. J is TRBJ1-4 and V is TRBV7-9; D is perhaps TRBD1 (6 bases). Germline V gives CDR1 SEHNR, CDR2 FQNEAQ (reference sequence). Trimming removed 5 bases from V and 8 bases from J, with 18 bases in between. The CDR3 is made up of 15 amino acids. CDR3 nucleotide sequence: TGTGCCAGCAGCCGAGACCAGGGGCGTAGGGAAAAACTGTTTTTT. Its protein product is CASSRDQGRREKLFF.

The chain recombines TRBV1 with TRBJ1-1; the D call of TRBD1 is as the table states it, not checked on the DNA. TRBV1 is a listed pseudogene. The CDR3 length is 13 residues. The DNA of the CDR3 is TGCACCAGCAGCCAAGCCAGGGGAACTGAAGCTTTCTTT. It yields the protein CTSSQARGTEAFF.

This clone was seen a single time. J is TRBJ1-2 and V is TRBV28; 7 nucleotides match TRBD1. The V gene end was trimmed by 5 bases and the J gene end by 2 bases; junction bases not matched to a gene: 14. The CDR3 has 17 residues. CDR1 and CDR2 from the germline V gene are MDHEN and SYDVKM. The CDR3 protein is CASSQPGTELTNYGYTF. The CDR3 DNA reads TGTGCCAGCAGTCAGCCCGGGACAGAACTAACAAACTATGGCTACACCTTC.

The chain employs TRBV19 and TRBJ1-2, with D possibly being TRBD1 (6 bases). Per germline, CDR1 LNHDA and CDR2 SQIVND (reference sequence). V lost 11 bases to trimming and J lost 5 bases, with 24 bases between them. This CDR3 spans 15 amino acids. The CDR3 spells CASVDPSGGSYGYTF. CDR3 nucleotides: TGTGCCTCCGTCGACCCGTCTGGGGGCAGTTATGGCTACACCTTC.

This clone was counted once. DNA for the CDR3: TGTGCCAGCTCCCTGGGGACAGGGAGCTCCTACGAGCAGTACTTC. This encodes CASSLGTGSSYEQYF. J is TRBJ2-7 and V is TRBV18, with 9 bases lining up with TRBD1. J was trimmed by 0 bases and V by 6 bases; bases with no gene match: 6. Germline assignment: CDR1 KGHSH and CDR2 LQKENI. This CDR3 spans 15 amino acids.

The rearrangement uses TRBV18 and TRBJ1-1; the match to TRBD1 covers 7 bases. The CDR3 sequence is 14 residues long. Losses at the gene ends were 6 bases for V and 0 bases for J; bases not matched to a gene: 4. Germline V gene lookup returns CDR1 KGHSH and CDR2 LQKENI. CDR3 DNA sequence: TGTGCCAGCTCTCGACAGGGCGTGAACACTGAAGCTTTCTTT. Translation gives CASSRQGVNTEAFF.

This rearrangement joins TRBV10-3 to TRBJ2-2, with D maybe TRBD2 (6 bases). V lost 6 bases to trimming and J lost 5 bases, with 25 bases between them. Germline V gene lookup returns CDR1 ENHRY and CDR2 SYGVKD. The CDR3 is 18 residues long. CDR3 in amino acids: CAISANGTYWGGTGELFF. As DNA, the CDR3 is TGTGCCATCAGCGCTAACGGGACGTATTGGGGAGGAACCGGGGAGCTGTTTTTT.

This clone was counted a single time. CDR3 DNA sequence: TGTGCCAGCAGCTTAGAGGGGAGGAGCAATCAGCCCCAGCATTTT. The encoded protein is CASSLEGRSNQPQHF. The chain recombines TRBV7-8 with TRBJ1-5; D is perhaps TRBD1 (5 bases). Deletions cut 1 base from V and 1 base from J, with 8 bases between. Germline V gene data show CDR1 as SGHVS and CDR2 as FQNEAQ. The CDR3 has 15 residues. Full variable domain (missing parts from reference TRBV7-8 and TRBJ1-5): GAGVSQSPRYKVAKRGQDVALRCDPISGHVSLFWYQQALGQGPEFLTYFQNEAQLDKSGLPSDRFFAERPEGSVSTLKIQRTQQEDSAVYLCASSLEGRSNQPQHFGDGTRLSIL.

This clone appeared a few times. The chain carries TRBV6-1 and TRBJ1-3; D possibly corresponds to TRBD1 (6 bases). Germline V gene data show CDR1 as MNHNS and CDR2 as SASEGT. CDR3 length: 18 amino acids. Between the trimmed V and J ends, which lost 1 base and 1 base, there was a span of 17 bases. The CDR3 nucleotides are TGTGCCAGCAGTGAAGTCGGTGCTCGAGGGGGATCTGGAAACACCATATATTTT. This codes for CASSEVGARGGSGNTIYF.

This chain joins TRBV19 and TRBJ2-5, with 7 positions matching TRBD1. This CDR3 is built from 15 residues. Trimming at V came to 3 bases and at J to 2 bases, leaving 6 bases not matched to a gene. The V gene's germline CDR1 is LNHDA and CDR2 SQIVND (reference sequence). In nucleotides, the CDR3 is TGTGCCAGTAGTATGATTGGGACAGCTCAAGAGACCCAGTACTTC. It is translated as CASSMIGTAQETQYF. The full variable domain, in which reference TRBV19 and TRBJ2-5 provide the parts outside the CDR3, is DGGITQSPKYLFRKEGQNVTLSCEQNLNHDAMYWYRQDPGQGLRLIYYSQIVNDFQKGDIAEGYSVSREKKESFPLTVTSAQKNPTAFYLCASSMIGTAQETQYFGPGTRLLVL.

This chain connects TRBV4-1 to TRBJ2-5, with a possible D match to TRBD2 (7 bases). The length of the CDR3 is 16 residues. Trimming left V 0 bases short and J 4 bases short, with 15 bases between. The germline V gene encodes CDR1 MGHRA and CDR2 YSYEKL. The CDR3 coding sequence is TGCGCCAGCAGCCAAGATGGGAGGGGGTGGGGAGAGACCCAGTACTTC. Protein sequence: CASSQDGRGWGETQYF.

The J gene is TRBJ2-7, the V gene TRBV25-1; 8 positions agree with TRBD1. CDR3 size: 16 residues. Germline values: CDR1 MGHDK, CDR2 SYGVNS. V lost 5 bases, J lost 1 base, and 10 bases stayed unmatched. The CDR3 sequence: CASSPNWGTGSYEQYF. Written as DNA, the CDR3 is TGTGCCAGCAGTCCCAATTGGGGGACAGGTTCCTACGAGCAGTACTTC.

This clone showed up just once. This sequence joins TRBV30 and TRBJ2-5; the match to TRBD2 covers 8 bases. The J call is uncertain, as TRBJ2-7 better fits the DNA end. Germline V gene lookup returns CDR1 GTSNPN and CDR2 SVGIG (reference sequence). This CDR3 has 17 amino acids. CDR3 loop: CAWSELAGWRSSYEQYF. CDR3 bases: TGTGCCTGGAGTGAATTAGCGGGGTGGAGAAGCTCCTACGAGCAGTACTTC.

The chain is built from TRBV7-9 and TRBJ1-4, with unresolved D. Germline V lookup: CDR1 SEHNR, CDR2 FQNEAQ (reference sequence). The CDR3 extends over 15 amino acids. V was shortened by 1 base and J by 6 bases, with 12 bases between the two germline ends. The CDR3 DNA is TGTGCCAGCAGCTTAGTTTTTAGAACAGATGAAAAACTGTTTTTT. This translates into CASSLVFRTDEKLFF.

The chain couples TRBV18 to TRBJ2-7; 9 nucleotides match TRBD2. The trim removed 3 bases at V and 2 bases at J, leaving 5 bases unmatched. The CDR3 is 15 amino acids. Germline V gene data show CDR1 as KGHSH and CDR2 as LQKENI. CDR3 DNA sequence: TGTGCCAGCTCACCCCCGACTAGCGGCACCTACGAGCAGTACTTC. It translates to CASSPPTSGTYEQYF.

The rearrangement links TRBV28 to TRBJ1-1; possible D gene TRBD1, 5 bases. The CDR3 has 15 amino acids. The germline V and J ends were trimmed by 6 bases and 3 bases, with 17 bases remaining between them. Germline assignment: CDR1 MDHEN and CDR2 SYDVKM. CDR3 in amino acids: CASSRTDRPYTEAFF. The DNA of the CDR3 is TGTGCCAGCAGCCGAACTGACAGACCCTACACTGAAGCTTTCTTT.

The chain links TRBV28 to TRBJ1-1, with D maybe TRBD1 (5 bases). The CDR3 contains 15 residues. Germline lookup yields CDR1 MDHEN and CDR2 SYDVKM. The V end was cut by 3 bases, the J end by 5 bases, with 16 bases between. The CDR3 coding sequence is TGTGCCAGCAGTTTTCTCTCCGGGACTGGGACTGAAGCTTTCTTT. Translating gives CASSFLSGTGTEAFF.

This chain links TRBV13 with TRBJ2-5; D may be TRBD1 (5 bases). The V gene lost 8 bases and the J gene lost 2 bases, with 15 bases spanning the gap. This CDR3 is 14 amino acids long. CDR1 and CDR2 from the germline V gene are PRHDT and FYEKMQ (reference sequence). The CDR3 region is CASGEDRKQETQYF. In DNA, the CDR3 is TGTGCCAGCGGTGAAGACAGAAAACAAGAGACCCAGTACTTC.

The rearrangement joins TRBV5-5 to TRBJ2-7; the match to TRBD1 covers 9 bases. With V trimmed by 2 bases and J by 3 bases, 6 bases remained unmatched. Germline lookup yields CDR1 SGHKS and CDR2 YYEKEE (reference sequence). This CDR3 spans 15 amino acids. The CDR3 here is CASSLQPGQGYEQYF. CDR3 in DNA: TGTGCCAGCAGCTTACAACCGGGACAGGGCTACGAGCAGTACTTC.

The chain joins TRBV5-1 to TRBJ2-7, with D maybe TRBD1 (5 bases). V lost 4 bases to trimming and J lost 8 bases, with 13 bases between them. Germline assignment: CDR1 SGHRS and CDR2 YFSETQ. The CDR3 length is 12 residues. The CDR3 DNA reads as TGCGCCAGCAGCGGGGCATATTCGCAGCAGTACTTC. Its protein is CASSGAYSQQYF.